This T cell receptor (beta chain) was sequenced for a study of T-cell memory formation after mild COVID-19. Background on the study: TCR clusters showed largely donor specificity.

This CDR3 has 13 amino acids. V trimming: 5 bases; J trimming: 4 bases; junction bases outside the gene matches: 2. The germline V gene encodes CDR1 SEHNR and CDR2 FQNEAQ (reference sequence). Libraries for TCRalpha and TCRbeta carried sample barcodes and unique molecular identifiers via 5'RACE. TCRdb recomputed calls from the 5' RACE reads with MiXCR, one row per CDR3 protein. The data contain 430,000 or so distinct CDR3 sequences, nearly 25% of them singletons. The V gene is TRBV7-9, the J gene TRBJ1-5, with TRBD1 matching 7 bases. The sequenced sample was PBMCs or a T cell subset sorted from them (not recorded which). The TCR originated in an adult woman who had mild COVID-19 (a few samples of this study predate the infection). Cell type and time point are not known. CDR3 region: CASSQGVNQPQHF. In DNA, the CDR3 is TGTGCCAGCAGCCAGGGGGTAAATCAGCCCCAGCATTTT.